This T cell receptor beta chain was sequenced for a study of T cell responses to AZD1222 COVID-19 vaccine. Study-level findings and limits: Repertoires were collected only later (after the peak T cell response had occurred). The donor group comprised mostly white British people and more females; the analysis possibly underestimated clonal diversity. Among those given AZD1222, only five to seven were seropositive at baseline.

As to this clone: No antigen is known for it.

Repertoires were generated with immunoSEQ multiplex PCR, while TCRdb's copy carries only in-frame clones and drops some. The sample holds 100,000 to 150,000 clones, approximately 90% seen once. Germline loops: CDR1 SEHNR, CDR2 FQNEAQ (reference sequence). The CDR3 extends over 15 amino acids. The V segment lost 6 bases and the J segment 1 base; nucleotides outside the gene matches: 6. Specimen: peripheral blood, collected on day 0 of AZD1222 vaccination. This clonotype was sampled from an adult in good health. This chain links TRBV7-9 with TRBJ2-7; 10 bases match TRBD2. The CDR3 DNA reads TGTGCCAGCAGTTGGACTAGCGGCCTATCCTACGAGCAGTACTTC. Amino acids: CASSWTSGLSYEQYF.